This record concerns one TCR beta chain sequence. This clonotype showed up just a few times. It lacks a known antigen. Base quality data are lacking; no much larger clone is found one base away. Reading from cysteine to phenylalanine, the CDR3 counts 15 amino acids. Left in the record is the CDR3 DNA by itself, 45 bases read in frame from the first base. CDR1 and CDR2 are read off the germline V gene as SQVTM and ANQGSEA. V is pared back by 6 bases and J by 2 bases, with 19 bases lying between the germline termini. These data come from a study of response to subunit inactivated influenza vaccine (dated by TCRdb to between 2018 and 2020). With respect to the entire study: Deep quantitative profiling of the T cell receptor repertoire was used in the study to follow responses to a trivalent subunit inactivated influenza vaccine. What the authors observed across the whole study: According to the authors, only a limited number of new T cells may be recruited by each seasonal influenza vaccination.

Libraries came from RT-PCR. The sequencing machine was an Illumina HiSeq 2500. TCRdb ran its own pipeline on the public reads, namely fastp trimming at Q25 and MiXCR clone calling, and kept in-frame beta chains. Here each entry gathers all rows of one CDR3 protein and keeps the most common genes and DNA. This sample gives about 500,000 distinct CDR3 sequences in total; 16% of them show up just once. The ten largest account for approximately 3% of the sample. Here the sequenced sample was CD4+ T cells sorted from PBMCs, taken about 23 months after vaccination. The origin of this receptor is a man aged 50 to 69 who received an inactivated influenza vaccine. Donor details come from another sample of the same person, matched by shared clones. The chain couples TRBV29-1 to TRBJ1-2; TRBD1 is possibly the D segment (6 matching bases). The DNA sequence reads TGCAGCGTCCTCGCGGACAGCCAAGGCAACTATGGCTACACCTTC. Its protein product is CSVLADSQGNYGYTF.